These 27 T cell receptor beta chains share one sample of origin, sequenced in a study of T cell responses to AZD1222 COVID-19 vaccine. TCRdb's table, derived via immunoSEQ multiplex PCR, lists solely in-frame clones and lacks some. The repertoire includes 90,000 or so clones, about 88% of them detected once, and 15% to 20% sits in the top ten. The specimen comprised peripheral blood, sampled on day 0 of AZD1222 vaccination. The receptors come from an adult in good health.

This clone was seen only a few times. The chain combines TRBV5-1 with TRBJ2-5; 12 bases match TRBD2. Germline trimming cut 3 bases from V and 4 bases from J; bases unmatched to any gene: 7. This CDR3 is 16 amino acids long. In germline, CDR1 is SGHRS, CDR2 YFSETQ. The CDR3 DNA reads TGCGCCAGCAGCTCCGGCCCTAGCGGGAGGGGAGAGACCCAGTACTTC. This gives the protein CASSSGPSGRGETQYF.

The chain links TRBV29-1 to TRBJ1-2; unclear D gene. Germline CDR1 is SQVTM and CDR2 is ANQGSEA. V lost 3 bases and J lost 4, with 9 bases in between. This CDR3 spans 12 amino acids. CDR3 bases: TGCAGCGTTGATGTTGGCGGCTATGGCTACACCTTC. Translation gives CSVDVGGYGYTF.

The CDR3 nucleotides read TGTGCCAGTAGTGCCCAGACAGGGGCCAACGTCCTGACTTTC. Translation: CASSAQTGANVLTF. The chain carries TRBV19 and TRBJ2-6; D remains ambiguous. CDR1 is LNHDA and CDR2 is SQIVND in the germline V gene (reference sequence). Trimming pared 5 bases from V and 4 bases from J, leaving 9 bases between. This CDR3 contains 14 residues.

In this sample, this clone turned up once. As DNA, the CDR3 is TGTGCCACCCAAGACAGCTCCACAGATACGCAGTATTTT. Translated, it gives CATQDSSTDTQYF. The V and J genes are TRBV24-1 and TRBJ2-3; a weak D match, TRBD1 (5 bases). Trimming removed 9 bases at V and 2 bases at J, with 11 bases between. CDR1 is KGHDR and CDR2 is SFDVKD in the germline V gene. The CDR3 contains 13 residues.

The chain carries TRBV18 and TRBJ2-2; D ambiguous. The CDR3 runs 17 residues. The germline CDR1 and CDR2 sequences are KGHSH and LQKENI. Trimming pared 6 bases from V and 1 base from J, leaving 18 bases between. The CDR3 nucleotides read TGTGCCAGCTCGTCCTATGGACCTTCGGGGAACACCGGGGAGCTGTTTTTT. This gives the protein CASSSYGPSGNTGELFF.

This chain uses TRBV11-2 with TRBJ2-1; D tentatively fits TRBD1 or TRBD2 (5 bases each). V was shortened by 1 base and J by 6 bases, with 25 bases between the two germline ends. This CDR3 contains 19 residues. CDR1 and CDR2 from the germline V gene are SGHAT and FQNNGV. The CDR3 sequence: CASSLAFSPEGPNPNEQFF. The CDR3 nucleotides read TGTGCCAGCAGCTTAGCCTTCTCACCCGAGGGACCTAATCCCAATGAGCAGTTCTTC.

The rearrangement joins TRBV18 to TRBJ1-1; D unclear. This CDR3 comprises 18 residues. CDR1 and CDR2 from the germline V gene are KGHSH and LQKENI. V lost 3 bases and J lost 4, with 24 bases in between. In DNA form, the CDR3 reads TGTGCCAGCTCACCCCCTCCTTTGGGCAGAAGGAGAGCCACTGAAGCTTTCTTT. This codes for CASSPPPLGRRRATEAFF.

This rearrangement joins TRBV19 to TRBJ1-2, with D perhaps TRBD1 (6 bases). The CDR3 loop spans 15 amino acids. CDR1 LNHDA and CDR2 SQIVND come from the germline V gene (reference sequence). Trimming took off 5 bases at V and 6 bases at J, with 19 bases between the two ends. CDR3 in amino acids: CASSASIQGMDGYTF. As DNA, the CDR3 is TGTGCCAGTAGTGCGTCAATACAGGGAATGGATGGCTACACCTTC.

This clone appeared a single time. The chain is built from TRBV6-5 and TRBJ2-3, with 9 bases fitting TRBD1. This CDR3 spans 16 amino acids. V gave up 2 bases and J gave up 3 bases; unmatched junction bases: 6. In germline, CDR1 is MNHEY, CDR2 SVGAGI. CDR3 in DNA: TGTGCCAGCAGTTACCTACCGGGACAGGGTACAGATACGCAGTATTTT. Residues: CASSYLPGQGTDTQYF.

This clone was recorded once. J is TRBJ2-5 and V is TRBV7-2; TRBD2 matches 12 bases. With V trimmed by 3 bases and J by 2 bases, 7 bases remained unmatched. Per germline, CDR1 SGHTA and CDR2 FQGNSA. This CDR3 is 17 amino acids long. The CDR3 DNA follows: TGTGCCAGCAGCTTGGGACCCCTAGCGGGGGGGCAAGAGACCCAGTACTTC. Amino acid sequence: CASSLGPLAGGQETQYF. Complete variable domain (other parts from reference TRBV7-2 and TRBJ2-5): GAGVSQSPSNKVTEKGKDVELRCDPISGHTALYWYRQSLGQGLEFLIYFQGNSAPDKSGLPSDRFSAERTGGSVSTLTIQRTQQEDSAVYLCASSLGPLAGGQETQYFGPGTRLLVL.

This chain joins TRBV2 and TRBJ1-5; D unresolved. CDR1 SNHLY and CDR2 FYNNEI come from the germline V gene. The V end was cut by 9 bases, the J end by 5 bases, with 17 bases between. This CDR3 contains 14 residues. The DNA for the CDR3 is TGTGCCAGTGCCCTAGGTCCTATGGATCAGCCCCAGCATTTT. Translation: CASALGPMDQPQHF.

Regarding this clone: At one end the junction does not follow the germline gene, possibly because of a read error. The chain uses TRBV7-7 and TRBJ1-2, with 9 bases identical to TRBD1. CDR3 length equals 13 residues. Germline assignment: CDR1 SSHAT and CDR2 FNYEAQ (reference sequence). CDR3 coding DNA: TGTGCTAGCAGACCGGACAGGGGAGCTGGCTACACCTTC. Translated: CASRPDRGAGYTF.

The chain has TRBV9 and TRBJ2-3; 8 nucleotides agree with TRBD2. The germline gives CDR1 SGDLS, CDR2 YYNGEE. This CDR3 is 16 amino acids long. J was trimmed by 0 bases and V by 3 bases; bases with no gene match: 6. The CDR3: CASSDNGGASTDTQYF. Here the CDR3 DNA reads TGTGCCAGCAGCGACAACGGGGGGGCGAGCACAGATACGCAGTATTTT.

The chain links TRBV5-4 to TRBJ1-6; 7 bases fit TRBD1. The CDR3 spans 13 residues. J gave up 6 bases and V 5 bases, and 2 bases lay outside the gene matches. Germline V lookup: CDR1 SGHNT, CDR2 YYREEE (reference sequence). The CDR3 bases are TGTGCCAGCAGTCGGGACAGTAATTCACCCCTCCACTTT. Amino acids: CASSRDSNSPLHF.

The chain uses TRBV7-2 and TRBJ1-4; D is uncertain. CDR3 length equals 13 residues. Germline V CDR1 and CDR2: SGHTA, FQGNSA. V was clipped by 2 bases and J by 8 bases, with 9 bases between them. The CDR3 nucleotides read TGTGCCAGCAGCTTAATGACTGGGGAAAAACTGTTTTTT. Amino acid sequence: CASSLMTGEKLFF.

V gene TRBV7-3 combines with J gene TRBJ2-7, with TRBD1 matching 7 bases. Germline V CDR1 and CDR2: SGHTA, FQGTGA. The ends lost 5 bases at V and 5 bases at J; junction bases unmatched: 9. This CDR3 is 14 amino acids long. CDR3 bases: TGTGCCAGCAGCCCCACCGGACAGGCTCACGAGCAGTACTTC. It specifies CASSPTGQAHEQYF.

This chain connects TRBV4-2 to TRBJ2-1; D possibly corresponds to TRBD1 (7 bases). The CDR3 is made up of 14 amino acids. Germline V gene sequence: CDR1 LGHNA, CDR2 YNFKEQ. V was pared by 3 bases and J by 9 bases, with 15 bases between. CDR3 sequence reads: CASSQGGGGVEQFF. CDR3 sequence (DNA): TGTGCCAGCAGCCAGGGTGGAGGGGGCGTTGAGCAGTTCTTC.

CDR3 sequence reads: CASEDYNSPLHF. The CDR3 DNA reads as TGTGCCAGTGAGGACTATAATTCACCCCTCCACTTT. The gene calls are TRBV19 and TRBJ1-6; no firm D call. The V end was cut by 8 bases, the J end by 3 bases, with 5 bases between. This CDR3 region has 12 residues. Germline CDR1 and CDR2: LNHDA and SQIVND (reference sequence).

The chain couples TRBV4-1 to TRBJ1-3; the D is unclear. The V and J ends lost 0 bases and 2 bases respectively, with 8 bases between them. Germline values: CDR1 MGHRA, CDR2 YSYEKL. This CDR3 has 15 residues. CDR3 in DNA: TGCGCCAGCAGCCAAGATCCGGTAACTGGAAACACCATATATTTT. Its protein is CASSQDPVTGNTIYF.

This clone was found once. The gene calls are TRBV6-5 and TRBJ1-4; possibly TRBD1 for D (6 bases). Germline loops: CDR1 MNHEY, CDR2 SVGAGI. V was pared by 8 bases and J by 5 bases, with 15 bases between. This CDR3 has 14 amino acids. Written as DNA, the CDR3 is TGTGCCAGCCGAGGGGGGGAGAGGAATGAAAAACTGTTTTTT. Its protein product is CASRGGERNEKLFF.

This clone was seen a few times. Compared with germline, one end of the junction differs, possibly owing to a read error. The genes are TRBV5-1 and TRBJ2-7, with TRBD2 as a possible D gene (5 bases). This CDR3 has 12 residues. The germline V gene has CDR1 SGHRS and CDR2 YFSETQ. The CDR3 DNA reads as TGCGCCAGCAGTTTGGGAGCCTACGAGCAGTACTTC. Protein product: CASSLGAYEQYF. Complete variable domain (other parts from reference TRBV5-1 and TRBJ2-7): KAGVTQTPRYLIKTRGQQVTLSCSPISGHRSVSWYQQTPGQGLQFLFEYFSETQRNKGNFPGRFSGRQFSNSRSEMNVSTLELGDSALYLCASSLGAYEQYFGPGTRLTVT.

Here the CDR3 reads CASSPPSRSHTDTQYF. The CDR3 nucleotides are TGTGCCAGCTCACCACCCAGCAGGTCACACACAGATACGCAGTATTTT. The genes are TRBV18 and TRBJ2-3; D not certain. The CDR3 length is 16 residues. Germline CDR1 reads KGHSH; CDR2 reads LQKENI. V was clipped by 0 bases and J by 2 bases, with 12 bases between them.

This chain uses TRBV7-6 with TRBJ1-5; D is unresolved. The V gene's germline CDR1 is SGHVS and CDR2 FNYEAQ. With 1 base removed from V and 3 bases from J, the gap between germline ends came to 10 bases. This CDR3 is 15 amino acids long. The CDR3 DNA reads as TGTGCCAGCAGCTTAGGCGGGCCTTTCAATCAGCCCCAGCATTTT. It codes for CASSLGGPFNQPQHF.

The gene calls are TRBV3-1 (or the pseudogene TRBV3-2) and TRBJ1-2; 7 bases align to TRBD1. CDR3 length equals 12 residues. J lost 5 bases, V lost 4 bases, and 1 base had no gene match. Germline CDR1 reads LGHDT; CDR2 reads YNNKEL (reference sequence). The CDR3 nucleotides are TGTGCCAGCAGCCGGGACAGTTATGGCTACACCTTC. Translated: CASSRDSYGYTF.

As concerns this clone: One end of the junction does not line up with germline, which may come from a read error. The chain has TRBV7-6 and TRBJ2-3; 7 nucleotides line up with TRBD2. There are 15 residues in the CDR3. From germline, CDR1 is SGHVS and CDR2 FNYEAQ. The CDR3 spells CASSLVATSRDTQYF. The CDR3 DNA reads TGTGCCAGCAGCTTAGTTGCGACTAGCAGAGATACGCAGTATTTT.

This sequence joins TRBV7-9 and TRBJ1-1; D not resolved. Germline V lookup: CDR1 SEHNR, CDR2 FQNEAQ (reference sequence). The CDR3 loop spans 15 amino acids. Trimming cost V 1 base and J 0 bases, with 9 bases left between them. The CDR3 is CASSLGGRMNTEAFF. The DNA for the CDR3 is TGTGCCAGCAGCTTAGGAGGCCGCATGAACACTGAAGCTTTCTTT.

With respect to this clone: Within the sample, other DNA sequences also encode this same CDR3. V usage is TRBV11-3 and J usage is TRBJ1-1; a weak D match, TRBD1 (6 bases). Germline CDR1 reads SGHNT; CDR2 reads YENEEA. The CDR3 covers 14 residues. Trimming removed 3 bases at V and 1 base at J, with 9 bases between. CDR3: CASSLGAGNTEAFF. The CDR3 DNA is TGTGCCAGCAGCTTGGGGGCCGGGAACACTGAAGCTTTCTTT.